This T cell receptor (beta chain) was recorded in a study of blood T cell repertoires in COVID-19. Clones were sequenced by immunoSEQ multiplex PCR, and TCRdb holds only the in-frame ones, with some missing. The sample shows roughly 250,000 clones, 81% of them seen only once. V shed 3 bases and J 0 bases; nucleotides not matched to a gene: 3. CDR1 and CDR2 (germline): SGHNT, YYREEE (reference sequence). The CDR3 is 14 amino acids. The sequencing sample was made of peripheral blood. The TCR sequence derives from a woman aged 55-70 years with active or convalescent COVID-19. V usage is TRBV5-4 and J usage is TRBJ2-7; 7 positions agree with TRBD1. CDR3 coding DNA: TGTGCCAGCAGCTGGGCAGGGGGCTCCTACGAGCAGTACTTC. It translates to CASSWAGGSYEQYF. The entire variable domain, with the rest obtained from reference TRBV5-4 and TRBJ2-7, is as follows: ETGVTQSPTHLIKTRGQQVTLRCSSQSGHNTVSWYQQALGQGPQFIFQYYREEENGRGNFPPRFSGLQFPNYSSELNVNALELDDSALYLCASSWAGGSYEQYFGPGTRLTVT.